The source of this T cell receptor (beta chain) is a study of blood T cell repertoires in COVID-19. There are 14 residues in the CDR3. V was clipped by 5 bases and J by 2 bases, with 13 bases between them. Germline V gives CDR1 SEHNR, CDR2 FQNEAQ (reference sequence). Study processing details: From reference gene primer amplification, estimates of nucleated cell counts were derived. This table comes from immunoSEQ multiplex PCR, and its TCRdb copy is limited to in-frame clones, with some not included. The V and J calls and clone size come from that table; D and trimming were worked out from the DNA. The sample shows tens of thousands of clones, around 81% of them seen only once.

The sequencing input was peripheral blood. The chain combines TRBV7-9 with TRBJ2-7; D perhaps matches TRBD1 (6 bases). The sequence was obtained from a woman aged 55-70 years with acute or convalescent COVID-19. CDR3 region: CASSPYRVTYEQYF. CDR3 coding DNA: TGTGCCAGCAGCCCCTACAGGGTAACCTACGAGCAGTACTTC.